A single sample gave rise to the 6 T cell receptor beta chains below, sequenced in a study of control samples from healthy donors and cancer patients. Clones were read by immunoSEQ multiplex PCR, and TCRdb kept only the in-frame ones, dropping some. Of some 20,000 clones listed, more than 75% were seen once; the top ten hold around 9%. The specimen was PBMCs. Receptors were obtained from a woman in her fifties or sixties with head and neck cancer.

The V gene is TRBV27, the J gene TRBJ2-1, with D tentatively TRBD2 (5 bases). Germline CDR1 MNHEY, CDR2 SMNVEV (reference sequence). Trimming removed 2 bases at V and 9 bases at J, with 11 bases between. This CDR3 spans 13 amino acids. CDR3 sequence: CASSLDRRSEQFF. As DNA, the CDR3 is TGTGCCAGCAGTTTAGATCGGAGGAGTGAGCAGTTCTTC.

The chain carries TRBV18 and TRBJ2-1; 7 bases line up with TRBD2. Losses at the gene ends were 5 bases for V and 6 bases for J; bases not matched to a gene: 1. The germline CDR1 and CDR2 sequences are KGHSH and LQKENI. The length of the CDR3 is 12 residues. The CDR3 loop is CASSGGVNEQFF. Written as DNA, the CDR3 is TGTGCCAGCTCAGGGGGGGTCAATGAGCAGTTCTTC.

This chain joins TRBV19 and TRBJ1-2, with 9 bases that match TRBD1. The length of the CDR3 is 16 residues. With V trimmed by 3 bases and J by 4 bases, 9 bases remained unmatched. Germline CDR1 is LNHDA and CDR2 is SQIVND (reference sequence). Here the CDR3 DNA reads TGTGCCAGTAGTATTCCCCCAGGGACAGGGATCTATGGCTACACCTTC. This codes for CASSIPPGTGIYGYTF.

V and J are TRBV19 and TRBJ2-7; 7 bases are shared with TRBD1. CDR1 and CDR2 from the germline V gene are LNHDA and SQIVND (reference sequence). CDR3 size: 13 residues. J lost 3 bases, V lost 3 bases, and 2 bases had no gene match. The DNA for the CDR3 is TGTGCCAGTAGTATTCGACAGGGCTACGAGCAGTACTTC. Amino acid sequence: CASSIRQGYEQYF.

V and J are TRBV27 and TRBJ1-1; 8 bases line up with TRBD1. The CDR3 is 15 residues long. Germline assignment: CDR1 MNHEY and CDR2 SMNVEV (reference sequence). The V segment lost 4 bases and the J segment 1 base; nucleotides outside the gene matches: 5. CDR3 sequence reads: CASSSAGGPNTEAFF. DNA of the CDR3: TGTGCCAGCAGTTCGGCAGGGGGCCCGAACACTGAAGCTTTCTTT.

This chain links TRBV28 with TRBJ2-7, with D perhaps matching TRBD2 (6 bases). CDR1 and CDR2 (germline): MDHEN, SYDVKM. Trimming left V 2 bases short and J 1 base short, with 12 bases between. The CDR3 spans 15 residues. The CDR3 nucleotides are TGTGCCAGCAGTTTAAGGGGACTGCAATCCTACGAGCAGTACTTC. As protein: CASSLRGLQSYEQYF.